The rows below give T cell receptor beta chains drawn from one sample of a study of shared clonotypes between healthy human individuals. TCRdb keeps only in-frame clones here, not all; method: immunoSEQ multiplex PCR. The sample records under 200,000 clones, 85% to 95% being singletons. What was sequenced was naive CD4+ T cells sorted from blood. These receptors were collected from a woman aged 25 to 39 in good health. Each CDR3 is given with its conserved first and last residue. The order of the fields is V gene, clone size, D gene, J gene, CDR3 protein, CDR3 DNA. D genes are given only for firm matches. For some rows the clone size is stated as once, few or many, or as a class when expanded; others skip it.

>TRBV6-1|NA|NA|TRBJ1-2
CASSDVTWGGYTF
TGTGCCAGCAGTGACGTCACCTGGGGTGGCTACACCTTC
>TRBV4-1|NA|TRBD2|TRBJ2-7
CASSRRTSGAYEQYF
TGCGCCAGCAGCCGCCGGACTAGCGGAGCCTACGAGCAGTACTTC
>TRBV7-9|NA|TRBD1|TRBJ2-7
CASSSRQGSSYEQYF
TGTGCCAGCAGTAGCCGACAGGGGTCTTCCTACGAGCAGTACTTC
>TRBV4-1|NA|NA|TRBJ2-7
CASSQGPGLPGYEQYF
TGCGCCAGCAGCCAAGGACCCGGACTCCCTGGCTACGAGCAGTACTTC
>TRBV28|NA|TRBD2|TRBJ2-7
CASIAGASYEQYF
TGTGCCAGTATAGCGGGAGCCTCCTACGAGCAGTACTTC
>TRBV27|NA|NA|TRBJ2-7
CASSSPRTYEQYF
TGTGCCAGCAGTTCCCCGAGAACCTACGAGCAGTACTTC
>TRBV6-4|NA|NA|TRBJ2-6
CATRSSGANVLTF
TGTGCCACCCGGAGCTCTGGGGCCAACGTCCTGACTTTC
>TRBV5-4|once|NA|TRBJ1-2
CASSLARDRAGYGYTF
TGTGCCAGCAGCTTGGCCCGGGACCGAGCGGGCTATGGCTACACCTTC
>TRBV6-6|NA|TRBD1|TRBJ2-7
CASNRDRGYEQYF
TGTGCCAGCAACCGGGACAGGGGGTACGAGCAGTACTTC
>TRBV18|NA|NA|TRBJ2-7
CASSPIGPPFYEQYF
TGTGCCAGCTCACCAATTGGTCCCCCTTTCTACGAGCAGTACTTC
>TRBV5-1|NA|NA|TRBJ2-5
CASSTGQAQETQYF
TGCGCCAGCAGCACCGGACAAGCCCAAGAGACCCAGTACTTC
>TRBV4-1|NA|NA|TRBJ2-5
CASSQLVVETQYF
TGCGCCAGCAGCCAACTGGTCGTGGAGACCCAGTACTTC
>TRBV28|NA|NA|TRBJ2-1
CASSPGPDFYDEQFF
TGTGCCAGCAGTCCGGGGCCGGACTTCTACGATGAGCAGTTCTTC
>TRBV15|once|TRBD1|TRBJ2-7
CATSSLGTGNYEQYF
TGTGCCACCAGCAGTCTCGGGACAGGGAACTACGAGCAGTACTTC
>TRBV18|NA|NA|TRBJ1-2
CASSPLGREDYGYTF
TGTGCCAGCTCACCATTGGGCAGGGAGGACTATGGCTACACCTTC
>TRBV4-1|NA|NA|TRBJ2-5
CASSQEGRPAAQYF
TGCGCCAGCAGCCAAGAAGGACGACCCGCAGCCCAGTACTTC
>TRBV13|NA|NA|TRBJ2-5
CASSLRLAETQYF
TGTGCCAGCAGCTTACGGCTAGCAGAGACCCAGTACTTC
>TRBV5-1|once|NA|TRBJ2-7
CASSLDRLVNEQYF
TGCGCCAGCAGCCTGGACCGACTTGTGAACGAGCAGTACTTC
>TRBV4-2|NA|NA|TRBJ2-1
CASSNRDTNNEQFF
TGTGCCAGCAGCAACCGGGACACTAACAATGAGCAGTTCTTC
>TRBV4-2|NA|NA|TRBJ1-3
CASSQELWGAGNTIYF
TGTGCCAGCAGCCAAGAACTCTGGGGCGCCGGAAACACCATATATTTT
>TRBV7-2|NA|TRBD2|TRBJ2-7
CASSLVRLAGGLVGEQYF
TGTGCCAGCAGCCTTGTTCGCCTAGCGGGAGGGCTCGTAGGTGAGCAGTACTTC
>TRBV28|NA|TRBD2|TRBJ2-3
CASSTNRGGNTDTQYF
TGTGCCAGCAGCACCAACCGGGGGGGGAACACAGATACGCAGTATTTT
>TRBV2|NA|TRBD2|TRBJ2-7
CASRLAGGGEQYF
TGTGCCAGCAGACTAGCGGGAGGGGGCGAGCAGTACTTC
>TRBV28|NA|TRBD1|TRBJ1-2
CASLRPGQGAGYTF
TGTGCCAGCCTTCGTCCGGGACAGGGGGCTGGCTACACCTTC
>TRBV27|NA|NA|TRBJ1-4
CASRTATNEKLFF
TGTGCCAGCAGAACTGCAACTAATGAAAAACTGTTTTTT
>TRBV7-9|NA|NA|TRBJ2-7
CASSLVGGTYSEQYF
TGTGCCAGCAGCTTAGTAGGCGGGACGTACAGCGAGCAGTACTTC
>TRBV5-1|NA|TRBD2|TRBJ2-7
CASRLAGGGEQYF
TGCGCCAGCAGGTTAGCGGGAGGGGGAGAGCAGTACTTC
>TRBV6-1|NA|TRBD2|TRBJ2-7
CASSEAGGAGWVEQYF
TGTGCCAGCAGTGAAGCGGGAGGAGCGGGATGGGTCGAGCAGTACTTC
>TRBV28|once|NA|TRBJ2-7
CASSFLDSTYEQYF
TGTGCCAGCAGTTTTCTAGACAGCACCTACGAGCAGTACTTC
>TRBV5-1|NA|NA|TRBJ2-7
CASSLIGREASYEQYF
TGCGCCAGCAGCTTAATTGGCAGGGAGGCCTCCTACGAGCAGTACTTC
>TRBV5-1|NA|TRBD2|TRBJ2-2
CASRRKLAGGTWTGELFF
TGCGCCAGCAGACGAAAACTAGCGGGAGGGACATGGACCGGGGAGCTGTTTTTT
>TRBV5-1|NA|TRBD2|TRBJ2-3
CASSSGGLAGGTDTQYF
TGCGCCAGCAGCTCCGGTGGACTAGCGGGAGGGACAGATACGCAGTATTTT
>TRBV4-2|NA|NA|TRBJ2-7
CASSQDRQGLLYEQYF
TGTGCCAGCAGCCAAGATAGGCAGGGCCTTCTGTACGAGCAGTACTTC
>TRBV11-2|NA|NA|TRBJ1-3
CASSSYRAGNTIYF
TGTGCCAGCAGCTCTTACAGGGCTGGAAACACCATATATTTT
>TRBV5-1|NA|NA|TRBJ1-2
CASSFTEGYYGYTF
TGCGCCAGCAGCTTCACTGAGGGATACTATGGCTACACCTTC
>TRBV27|NA|NA|TRBJ2-7
CASSLSRRISYEQYF
TGTGCCAGCAGTTTATCGAGGAGGATCTCCTACGAGCAGTACTTC
>TRBV25-1|NA|TRBD1|TRBJ1-1
CASSEYIQGAAEAFF
TGTGCCAGCAGTGAATACATACAGGGGGCTGCTGAAGCTTTCTTT